Listed below are T cell receptor beta chains from one sample, sequenced in a study of CD8+CD57+ T cells in acquired aplastic anemia. TCRdb called the reads again in MiXCR, with one record for every CDR3 protein. The profile shows more than 45,000 distinct CDR3 sequences, around 72% of them singletons. Sequenced input: sorted CD4+, CD8+, or CD8+CD57+ T cells (not recorded which) from PBMCs. Source of these receptors: a human donor in good health, serving as a control. CDR3s leave out the opening cysteine and the closing phenylalanine or tryptophan. The D gene is left open where the match is weak.

v_call | d_call | cdr3_aa
TRBV19 | TRBD2 | ASSALAGGYEQY
TRBV2 | - | ASSEEEEETQY
TRBV24-1 | - | ATSEGGARGYT
TRBV2 | - | ASSELRGQETQY
TRBV6-1 | TRBD1 | AGSESPGTVYEQY
TRBV20-1 | - | SAVGGGRQPQH
TRBV20-1 | TRBD1 | SALVATGVDGYT
TRBV15 | TRBD2 | ATSREKASGLQETQY
TRBV20-1 | TRBD2 | SAAGGRLRETQY
TRBV19 | - | ASSIAWYGENEQF
TRBV7-9 | TRBD1 | ASSPGTGGVYEQY
TRBV24-1 | - | ATSPPGDSETQY
TRBV15 | - | ASSQEPPTSYEQY
TRBV29-1 | - | SVEGGQTNTEAF
TRBV6-1 | - | ASHTQLSFNTEAF
TRBV6-1 | - | ASSLAAVAYEQY
TRBV29-1 | - | SVEGDRKETQY
TRBV9 | - | ASSVSNTGELF
TRBV10-3 | - | AISVLGETQY